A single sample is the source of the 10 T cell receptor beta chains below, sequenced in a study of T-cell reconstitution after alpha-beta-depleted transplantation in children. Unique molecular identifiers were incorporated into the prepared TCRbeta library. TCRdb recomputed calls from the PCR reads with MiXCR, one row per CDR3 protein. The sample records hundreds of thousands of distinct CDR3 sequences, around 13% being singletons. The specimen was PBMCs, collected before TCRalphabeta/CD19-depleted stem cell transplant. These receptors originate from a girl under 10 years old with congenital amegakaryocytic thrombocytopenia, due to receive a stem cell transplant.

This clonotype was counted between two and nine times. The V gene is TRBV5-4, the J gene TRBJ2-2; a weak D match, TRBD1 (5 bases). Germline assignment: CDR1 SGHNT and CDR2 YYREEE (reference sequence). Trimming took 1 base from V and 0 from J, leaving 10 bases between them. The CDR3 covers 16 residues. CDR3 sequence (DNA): TGTGCCAGCAGCTTGACTGGGGCTACGAACACCGGGGAGCTGTTTTTT. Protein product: CASSLTGATNTGELFF.

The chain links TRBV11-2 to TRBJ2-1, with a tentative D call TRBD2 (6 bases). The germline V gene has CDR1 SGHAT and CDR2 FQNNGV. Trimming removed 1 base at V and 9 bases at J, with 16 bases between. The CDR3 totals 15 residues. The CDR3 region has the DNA TGTGCCAGCAGCTTAGTCACGGGAGTAAGCACTGAGCAGTTCTTC. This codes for CASSLVTGVSTEQFF.

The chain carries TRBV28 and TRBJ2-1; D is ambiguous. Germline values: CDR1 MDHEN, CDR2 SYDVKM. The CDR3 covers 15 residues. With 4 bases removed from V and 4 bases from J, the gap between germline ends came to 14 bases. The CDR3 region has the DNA TGTGCCAGCAGTTCCCCCTCGTCCGGGTACAATGAGCAGTTCTTC. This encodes CASSSPSSGYNEQFF.

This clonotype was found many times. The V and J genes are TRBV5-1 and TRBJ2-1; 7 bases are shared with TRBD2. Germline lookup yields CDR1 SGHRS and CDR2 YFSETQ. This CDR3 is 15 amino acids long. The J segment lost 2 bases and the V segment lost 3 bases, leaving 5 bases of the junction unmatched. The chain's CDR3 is CASSSGTTTYNEQFF. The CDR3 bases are TGCGCCAGCAGCTCCGGGACTACTACCTACAATGAGCAGTTCTTC. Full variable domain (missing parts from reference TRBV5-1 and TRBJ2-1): KAGVTQTPRYLIKTRGQQVTLSCSPISGHRSVSWYQQTPGQGLQFLFEYFSETQRNKGNFPGRFSGRQFSNSRSEMNVSTLELGDSALYLCASSSGTTTYNEQFFGPGTRLTVL.

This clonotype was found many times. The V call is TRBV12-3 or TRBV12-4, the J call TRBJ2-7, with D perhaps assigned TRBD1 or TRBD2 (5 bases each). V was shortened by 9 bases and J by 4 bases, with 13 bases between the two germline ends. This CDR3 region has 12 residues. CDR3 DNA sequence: TGTGCCAGTTGTTCAGGGAGTTACGAGCAGTACTTC. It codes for CASCSGSYEQYF.

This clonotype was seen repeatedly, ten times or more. The CDR3, as DNA: TGTGCCAGCAGTTTTGGGACAGGGGCCGAGCAGTACTTC. Amino acids: CASSFGTGAEQYF. The rearrangement uses TRBV12-3 or TRBV12-4 and TRBJ2-7; 10 bases map to TRBD1. This CDR3 comprises 13 residues. After removal of 3 bases from V and 6 bases from J, the junction contained 2 bases not matched to a gene.

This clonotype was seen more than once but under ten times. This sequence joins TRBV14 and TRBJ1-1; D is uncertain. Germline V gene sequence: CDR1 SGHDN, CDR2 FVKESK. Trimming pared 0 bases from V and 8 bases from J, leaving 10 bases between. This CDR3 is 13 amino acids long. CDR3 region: CASSQDLGAEAFF. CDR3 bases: TGTGCCAGCAGCCAAGATCTAGGCGCCGAAGCTTTCTTT. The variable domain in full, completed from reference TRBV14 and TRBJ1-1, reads EAGVTQFPSHSVIEKGQTVTLRCDPISGHDNLYWYRRVMGKEIKFLLHFVKESKQDESGMPNNRFLAERTGGTYSTLKVQPAELEDSGVYFCASSQDLGAEAFFGQGTRLTVV.

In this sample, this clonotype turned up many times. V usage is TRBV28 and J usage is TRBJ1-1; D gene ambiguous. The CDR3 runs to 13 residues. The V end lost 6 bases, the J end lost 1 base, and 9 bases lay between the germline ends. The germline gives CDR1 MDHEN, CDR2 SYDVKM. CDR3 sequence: CASRAERNTEAFF. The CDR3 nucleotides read TGTGCCAGCAGGGCTGAGAGGAACACTGAAGCTTTCTTT.

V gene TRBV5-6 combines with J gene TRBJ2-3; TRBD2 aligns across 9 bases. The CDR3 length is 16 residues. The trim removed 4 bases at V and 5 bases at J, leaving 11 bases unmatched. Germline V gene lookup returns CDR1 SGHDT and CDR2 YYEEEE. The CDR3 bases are TGTGCCAGCAGCATGGATAGCGGGAGTCTGGAAGATACGCAGTATTTT. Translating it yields CASSMDSGSLEDTQYF.

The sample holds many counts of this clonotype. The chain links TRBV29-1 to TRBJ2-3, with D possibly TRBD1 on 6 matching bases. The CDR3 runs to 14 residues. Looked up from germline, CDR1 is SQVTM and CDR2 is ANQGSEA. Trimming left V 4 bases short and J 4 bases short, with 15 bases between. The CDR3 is CSVVSYRAPDTQYF. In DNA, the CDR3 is TGCAGCGTTGTATCCTACAGGGCCCCAGATACGCAGTATTTT.